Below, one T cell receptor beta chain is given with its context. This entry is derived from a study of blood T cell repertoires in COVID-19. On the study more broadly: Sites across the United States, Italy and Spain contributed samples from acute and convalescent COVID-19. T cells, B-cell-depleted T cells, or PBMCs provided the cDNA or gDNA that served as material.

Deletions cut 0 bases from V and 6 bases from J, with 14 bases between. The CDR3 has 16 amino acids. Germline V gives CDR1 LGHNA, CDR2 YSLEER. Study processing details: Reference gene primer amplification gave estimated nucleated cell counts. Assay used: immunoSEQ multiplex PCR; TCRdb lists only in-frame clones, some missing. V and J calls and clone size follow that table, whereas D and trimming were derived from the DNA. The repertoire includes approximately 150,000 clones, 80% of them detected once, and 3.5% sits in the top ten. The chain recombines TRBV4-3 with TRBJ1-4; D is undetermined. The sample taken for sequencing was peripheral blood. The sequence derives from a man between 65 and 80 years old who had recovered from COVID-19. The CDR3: CASSQDWAAPDEKLFF. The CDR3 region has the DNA TGCGCCAGCAGCCAAGATTGGGCCGCCCCCGATGAAAAACTGTTTTTT.